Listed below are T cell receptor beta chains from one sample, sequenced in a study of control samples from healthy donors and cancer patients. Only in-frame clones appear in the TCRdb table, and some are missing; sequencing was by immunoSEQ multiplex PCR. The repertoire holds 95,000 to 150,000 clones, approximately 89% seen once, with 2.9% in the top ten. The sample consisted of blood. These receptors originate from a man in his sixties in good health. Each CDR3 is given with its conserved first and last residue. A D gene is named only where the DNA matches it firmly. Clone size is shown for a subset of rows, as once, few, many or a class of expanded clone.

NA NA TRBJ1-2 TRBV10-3 TGTGCCATCAGTGAATCGGACAGCTATGGCTACACCTTC CAISESDSYGYTF
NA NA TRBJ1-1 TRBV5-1 TGCGCCAGCAGCTTGATCGGGGTGGAAATAACTGAAGCTTTCTTT CASSLIGVEITEAFF
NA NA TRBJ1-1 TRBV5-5 TGTGCCAGCAATCCTTGGAATCAGGGCGAGAGCACTGAAGCTTTCTTT CASNPWNQGESTEAFF
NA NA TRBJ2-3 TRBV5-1 TGCGCCAGCAGAACCGGGACATCTCCTAGCACAGATACGCAGTATTTT CASRTGTSPSTDTQYF
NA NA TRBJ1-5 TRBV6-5 TGTGCCAGCAGTTCTTCACGTTATAGCAATCAGCCCCAGCATTTT CASSSSRYSNQPQHF
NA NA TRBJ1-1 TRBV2 TGTGCCAGCAGTGATTGGGGGACTGAAGCTTTCTTT CASSDWGTEAFF
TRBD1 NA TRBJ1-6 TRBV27 TGTGCCAGCAGTAACTTACAGGGGGTATCACCCCTCCACTTT CASSNLQGVSPLHF
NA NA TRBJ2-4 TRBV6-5 TGTGCCAGCAGTACCGCCACTAACATTCAGTACTTC CASSTATNIQYF
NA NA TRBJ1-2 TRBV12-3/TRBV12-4 TGTGCCAGCAGTTCACAGGGCATCTATGGCTACACCTTC CASSSQGIYGYTF
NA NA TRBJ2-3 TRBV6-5 TGTGCCAGCGGCAAGGGACGCCCGGGTACGCAGTATTTT CASGKGRPGTQYF
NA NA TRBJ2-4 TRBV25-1 TGTGCCAGCAGTGAAATTTGTTGGGCGCCCAAAAACATTCAGTACTTC CASSEICWAPKNIQYF
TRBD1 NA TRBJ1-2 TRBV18 TGTGCCAGCTCACCGGGGACAGACTTTTCCTATGGCTACACCTTC CASSPGTDFSYGYTF
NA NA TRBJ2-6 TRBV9 TGTGCCAGCAGCCGCCGGGACCCTATAGAGTCTGGGGCCAACGTCCTGACTTTC CASSRRDPIESGANVLTF
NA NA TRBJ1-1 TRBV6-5 TGTGCCAGCAGCGATACAGGAACTGAAGCTTTCTTT CASSDTGTEAFF
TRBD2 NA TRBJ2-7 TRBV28 TGTGCCAGCAGTTTACCCGGACTAGTAGGACTAAAGCAGTACTTC CASSLPGLVGLKQYF
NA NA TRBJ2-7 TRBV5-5 TGTGCCAGCAGCTTGGCCGGGACGGACCTTTACGAGCAGTACTTC CASSLAGTDLYEQYF
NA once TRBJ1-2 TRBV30 TGTGCCTGGAGTGTAGTAGGACGGCGGTCTAACTATGGCTACACCTTC CAWSVVGRRSNYGYTF
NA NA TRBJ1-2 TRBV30 TGTGCCTGGAGTGTACACTATGGCTACACCTTC CAWSVHYGYTF
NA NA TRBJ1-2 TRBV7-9 TGTGCCAGCAACGTCGGGAGGGATAACTATGGCTACACCTTC CASNVGRDNYGYTF
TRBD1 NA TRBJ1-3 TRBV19 TGTGCCAGTATCCTCGAGGGACAGGGGAGAAACACCATATATTTT CASILEGQGRNTIYF
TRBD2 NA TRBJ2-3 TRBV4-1 TGCGCCAGCAGCCGGAGGCTAGCGGGGGGAACAGATACGCAGTATTTT CASSRRLAGGTDTQYF
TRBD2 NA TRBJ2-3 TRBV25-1 TGTGCCAGCAGTGAATATATGGGACTAGCGGGAGATACGCAGTATTTT CASSEYMGLAGDTQYF
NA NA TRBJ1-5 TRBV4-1 TGCGCCAGCAGCCAAGTAGGGATGAATCAGCCCCAGCATTTT CASSQVGMNQPQHF
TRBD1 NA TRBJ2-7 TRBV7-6 TGTGCCAGCAGCTTAGCGGGGGCAGGGGGCTACGAGCAGTACTTC CASSLAGAGGYEQYF
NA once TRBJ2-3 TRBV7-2 TGTGCCAGCAGCCCTACTCCGGAGGGGGATACGCAGTATTTT CASSPTPEGDTQYF
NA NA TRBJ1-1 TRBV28 TGTGCCAGTTATAAAGTGTTGAACACTGAAGCTTTCTTT CASYKVLNTEAFF
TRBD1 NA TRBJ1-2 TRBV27 TGTGCCAGCAGTTTAACGCACGGAGGGGGCGATGGCTACACCTTC CASSLTHGGGDGYTF
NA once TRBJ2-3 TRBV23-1 TGCGCCAGCAGGCAAAATGGGGGAGGCACAGATACGCAGTATTTT CASRQNGGGTDTQYF
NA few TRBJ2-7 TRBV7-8 TGTGCCAGCAGCTTAGGAGTGATTTCGACGGCGACAGAGTCTTTAGAGCAGTACTTC CASSLGVISTATESLEQYF
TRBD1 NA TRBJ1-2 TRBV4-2 TGTGCCAGCAGCCAAGTTGTCAGGGGGGACTATGGCTACACCTTC CASSQVVRGDYGYTF
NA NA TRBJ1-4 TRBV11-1 TGTGCCAGCAGCTTAGCTGTCGTTACAGGCAAACTGTTTTTT CASSLAVVTGKLFF
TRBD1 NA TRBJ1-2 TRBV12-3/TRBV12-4 TGTGCCAGCAGGACAGGGTTCTATGGCTACACCTTC CASRTGFYGYTF
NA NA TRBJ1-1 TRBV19 TGTGCCAGTAGTATCTGGTTTCAGGACACTGAAGCTTTCTTT CASSIWFQDTEAFF
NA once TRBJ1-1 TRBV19 TGTGCCAGTAGCCAACAGGTGAACACTGAAGCTTTCTTT CASSQQVNTEAFF
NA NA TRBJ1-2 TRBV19 TGTGCCAGTAGTATTTGGCCCTATGGCTACACCTTC CASSIWPYGYTF
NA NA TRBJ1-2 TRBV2 TGTGCCAGCAGTGAAGCAGGCTATGGCTACACCTTC CASSEAGYGYTF
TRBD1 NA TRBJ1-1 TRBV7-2 TGTGCCAGCAGCCCCGGGACAGGGGGCGTTACTGAAGCTTTCTTT CASSPGTGGVTEAFF
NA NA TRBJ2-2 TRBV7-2 TGTGCCAGCAGCCCCGAGGGGGCCGGGGAGCTGTTTTTT CASSPEGAGELFF
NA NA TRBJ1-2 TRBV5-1 TGCGCCAGCAGCTTGGCCGTACAGGGCTATGGCTACACCTTC CASSLAVQGYGYTF
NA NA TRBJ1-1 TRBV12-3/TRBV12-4 TGTGCCAGCAGGGAGGTGAACACTGAAGCTTTCTTT CASREVNTEAFF
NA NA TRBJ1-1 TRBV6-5 TGTGCCAGCAGCCCCATGACAGCTTCCACTGAAGCTTTCTTT CASSPMTASTEAFF